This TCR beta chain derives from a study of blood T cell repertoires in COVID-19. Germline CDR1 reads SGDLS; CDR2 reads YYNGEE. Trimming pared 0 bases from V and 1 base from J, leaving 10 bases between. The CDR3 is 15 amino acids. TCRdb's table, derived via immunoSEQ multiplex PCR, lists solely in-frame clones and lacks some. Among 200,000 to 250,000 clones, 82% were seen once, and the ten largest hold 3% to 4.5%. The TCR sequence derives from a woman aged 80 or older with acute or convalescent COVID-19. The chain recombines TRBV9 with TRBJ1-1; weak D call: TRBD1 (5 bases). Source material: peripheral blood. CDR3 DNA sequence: TGTGCCAGCAGCGTAGGTGGCAGGGCGAACACTGAAGCTTTCTTT. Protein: CASSVGGRANTEAFF.